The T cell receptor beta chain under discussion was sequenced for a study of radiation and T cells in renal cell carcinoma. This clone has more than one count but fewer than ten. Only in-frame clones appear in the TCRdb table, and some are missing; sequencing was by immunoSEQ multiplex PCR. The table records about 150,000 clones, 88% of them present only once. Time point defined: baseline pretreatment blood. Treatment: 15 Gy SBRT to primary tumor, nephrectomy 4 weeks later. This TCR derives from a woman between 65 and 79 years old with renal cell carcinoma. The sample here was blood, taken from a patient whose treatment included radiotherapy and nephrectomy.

The CDR3 sequence: CASSPPGGFGTGELFF. The CDR3 coding sequence is TGTGCCAGCAGTCCGCCAGGGGGCTTCGGAACCGGGGAGCTGTTTTTT. The J gene is TRBJ2-2, the V gene TRBV5-4; TRBD1 matches 8 bases. CDR3 length: 16 amino acids. Trimming took 5 bases from V and 5 from J; bases not matched to a gene: 11. Germline values: CDR1 SGHNT, CDR2 YYREEE (reference sequence).